This TCR beta chain was identified in a study of blood T cell repertoires in COVID-19 (dated by TCRdb to between 2020 and 2021). A note on the overall study: Samples from collaborators originated in the United States, Italy and Spain and spanned both the acute and convalescent phases of COVID-19. The prospective study material was composed of cDNA or gDNA derived from T cells, B-cell-depleted T cells, or PBMCs. Subjects who had been exposed to COVID-19, were actively infected with it, or had recovered from it provided the deeply sampled blood TCRbeta repertoires that made up the dataset. The repertoires were made available in a free public database intended to serve as a resource for research on the immune response to SARS-CoV-2. Samples came from the ongoing ImmuneRACE study (first 160 participants) plus 1,254 subjects from 6 global collaborators. The sample metadata nearly always contained a de-identified subject ID, COVID-19 status, age in years and sex. Where available, HLA class I and class II types were taken from metadata supplied by the sample provider and were not determined by assay-based typing.

A note on this clone: Its antigen is currently not known. One base away there is no much larger clone; base qualities are not given.

Beyond this particular receptor, the publication reports: How much clinical and demographic metadata was included differed by source and by participant, and the metadata was provided uncurated.

Collaborating institutions collected whole blood in K2EDTA tubes following their own protocols. Collaborator samples were shipped for TCRbeta analysis as frozen whole blood, isolated PBMCs, or DNA extracted from either sample type. The immunoSEQ Assay, a bias-controlled multiplex PCR, was used to amplify TCRbeta CDR3 regions from genomic DNA. As for the original processing: The number of nucleated cells in each sample was estimated by amplification of reference gene primers within the assay. To quantify the absolute abundance of each unique TCRbeta CDR3 rearrangement, sequence reads were collapsed and filtered. For each sample, productive Simpson clonality was calculated as the square root of Simpson's diversity index over productive rearrangements. Here the immuneACCESS table is served through TCRdb, limited to in-frame sequences with V and J called. Missing clones are a known gap in these copies; in checked studies unresolved V genes cover under half, and the rest lacks a known reason. Clone size and V and J calls were adopted from that table, with D and trimming inferred from the DNA. This sample has under 200,000 clones in its table, and roughly 71% of those were observed once. The ten largest clones take up roughly 3.6% of the sample.

The clonotype comes from a woman older than 75 with acute or convalescent COVID-19. The sample was peripheral blood.

The CDR3 protein is CAWSVHGVTEAFF. DNA sequence: TGTGCCTGGAGTGTCCACGGAGTTACTGAAGCTTTCTTT. The rearranged chain carries TRBV30 and TRBJ1-1, with the identity of the D gene unclear. CDR1 and CDR2 are read off the germline V gene (reference sequence) as GTSNPN and SVGIG. Counted from cysteine to phenylalanine, this CDR3 has 13 amino acids. Kept here is only the CDR3 DNA, which spans 39 bases and is read in frame from base 1. Between the V and J ends, shortened by 0 bases and 5 bases respectively, the junction contains 10 bases.